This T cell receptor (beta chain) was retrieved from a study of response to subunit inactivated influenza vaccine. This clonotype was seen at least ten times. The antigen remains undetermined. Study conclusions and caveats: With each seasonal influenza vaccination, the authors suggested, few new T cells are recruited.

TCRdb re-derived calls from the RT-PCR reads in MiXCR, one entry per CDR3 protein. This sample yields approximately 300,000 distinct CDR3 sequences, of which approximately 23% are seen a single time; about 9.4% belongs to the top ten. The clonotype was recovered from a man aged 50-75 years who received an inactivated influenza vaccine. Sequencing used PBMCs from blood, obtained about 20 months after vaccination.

CDR3 bases: TGTGCCAGCAGCTGGGGACAGAAGAACACTGAAGCTTTCTTT. This gives the protein CASSWGQKNTEAFF. The chain combines TRBV5-5 with TRBJ1-1; 7 bases map to TRBD1. The CDR3 spans 14 residues. V shed 3 bases, J shed 1 base, and the junction held 3 bases outside the gene matches. Germline CDR1 and CDR2: SGHKS and YYEKEE (reference sequence).